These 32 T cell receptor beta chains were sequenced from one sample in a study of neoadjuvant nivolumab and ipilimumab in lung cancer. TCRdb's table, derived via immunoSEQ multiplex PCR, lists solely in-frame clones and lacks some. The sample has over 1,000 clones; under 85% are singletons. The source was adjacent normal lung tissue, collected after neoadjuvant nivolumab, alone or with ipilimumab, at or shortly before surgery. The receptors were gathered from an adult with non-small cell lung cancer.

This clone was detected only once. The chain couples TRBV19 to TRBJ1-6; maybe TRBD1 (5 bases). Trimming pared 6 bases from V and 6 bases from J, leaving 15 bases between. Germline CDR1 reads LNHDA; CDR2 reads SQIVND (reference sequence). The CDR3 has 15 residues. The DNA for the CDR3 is TGTGCCAGTAGCCAATTAATCAGGGTTAATTCACCCCTCCACTTT. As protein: CASSQLIRVNSPLHF. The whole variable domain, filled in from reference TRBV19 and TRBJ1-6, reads DGGITQSPKYLFRKEGQNVTLSCEQNLNHDAMYWYRQDPGQGLRLIYYSQIVNDFQKGDIAEGYSVSREKKESFPLTVTSAQKNPTAFYLCASSQLIRVNSPLHFGNGTRLTVT.

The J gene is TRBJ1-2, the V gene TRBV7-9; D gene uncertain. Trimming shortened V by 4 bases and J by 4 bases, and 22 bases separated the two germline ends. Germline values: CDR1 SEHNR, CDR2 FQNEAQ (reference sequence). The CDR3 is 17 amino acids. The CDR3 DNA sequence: TGTGCCAGCAGCTCTACAGCGACGGCTGTGGCGGTCTATGGCTACACCTTC. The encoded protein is CASSSTATAVAVYGYTF.

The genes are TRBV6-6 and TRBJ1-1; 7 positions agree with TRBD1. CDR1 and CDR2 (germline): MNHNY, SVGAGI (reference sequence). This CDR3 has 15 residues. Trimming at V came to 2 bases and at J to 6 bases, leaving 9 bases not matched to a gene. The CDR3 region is CASSYPERGLAEAFF. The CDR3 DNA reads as TGTGCCAGCAGTTACCCCGAGAGGGGGCTTGCTGAAGCTTTCTTT.

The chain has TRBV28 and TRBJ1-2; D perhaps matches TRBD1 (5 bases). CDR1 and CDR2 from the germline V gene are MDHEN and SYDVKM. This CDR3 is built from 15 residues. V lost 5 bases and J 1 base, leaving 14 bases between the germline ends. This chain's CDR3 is CASSPGGSGNYGYTF. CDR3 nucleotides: TGTGCCAGCAGTCCTGGGGGGTCGGGTAACTATGGCTACACCTTC.

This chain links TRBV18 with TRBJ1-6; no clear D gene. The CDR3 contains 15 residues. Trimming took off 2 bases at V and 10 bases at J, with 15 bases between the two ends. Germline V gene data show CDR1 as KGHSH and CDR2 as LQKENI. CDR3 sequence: CASSPEGLLLSPLHF. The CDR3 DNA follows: TGTGCCAGCTCACCAGAGGGTCTTCTCCTATCACCCCTCCACTTT. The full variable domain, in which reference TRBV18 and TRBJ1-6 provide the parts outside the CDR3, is NAGVMQNPRHLVRRRGQEARLRCSPMKGHSHVYWYRQLPEEGLKFMVYLQKENIIDESGMPKERFSAEFPKEGPSILRIQQVVRGDSAAYFCASSPEGLLLSPLHFGNGTRLTVT.

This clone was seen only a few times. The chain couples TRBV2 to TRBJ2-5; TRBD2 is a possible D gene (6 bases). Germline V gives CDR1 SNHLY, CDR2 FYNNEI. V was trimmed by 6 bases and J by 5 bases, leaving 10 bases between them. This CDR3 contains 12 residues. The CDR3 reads CASSLTRETQYF. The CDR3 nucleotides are TGTGCCAGCAGCCTGACTAGGGAGACCCAGTACTTC.

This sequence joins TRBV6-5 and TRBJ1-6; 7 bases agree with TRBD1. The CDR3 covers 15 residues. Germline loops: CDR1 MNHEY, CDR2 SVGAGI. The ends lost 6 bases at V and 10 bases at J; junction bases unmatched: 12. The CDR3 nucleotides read TGTGCCAGCAGCAGATCGACAGGGTTCTTATCACCCCTCCACTTT. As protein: CASSRSTGFLSPLHF.

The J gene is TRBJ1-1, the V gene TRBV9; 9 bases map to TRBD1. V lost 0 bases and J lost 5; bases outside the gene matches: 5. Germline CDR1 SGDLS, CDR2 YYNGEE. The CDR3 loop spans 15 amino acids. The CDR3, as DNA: TGTGCCAGCAGCGTAGCTGGGGGACAGGGAACTGAAGCTTTCTTT. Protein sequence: CASSVAGGQGTEAFF.

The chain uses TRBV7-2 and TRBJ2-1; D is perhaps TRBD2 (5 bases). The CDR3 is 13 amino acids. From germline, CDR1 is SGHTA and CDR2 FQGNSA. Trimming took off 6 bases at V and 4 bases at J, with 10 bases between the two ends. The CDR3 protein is CASRTRGYNEQFF. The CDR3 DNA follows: TGTGCCAGCAGGACTCGAGGGTACAATGAGCAGTTCTTC.

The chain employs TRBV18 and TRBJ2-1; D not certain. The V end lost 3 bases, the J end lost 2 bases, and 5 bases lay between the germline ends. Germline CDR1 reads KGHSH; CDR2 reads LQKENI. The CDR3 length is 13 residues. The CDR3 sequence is CASSPAAYNEQFF. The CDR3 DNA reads TGTGCCAGCTCACCTGCAGCCTACAATGAGCAGTTCTTC.

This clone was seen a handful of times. The CDR3 DNA follows: TGTGCCAGCCGCGGGACAGAGGTCGAAAAACTGTTTTTT. The encoded protein is CASRGTEVEKLFF. This chain uses TRBV6-5 with TRBJ1-4; 7 positions match TRBD1. The CDR3 is 13 residues long. Trimming at V came to 8 bases and at J to 8 bases, leaving 8 bases not matched to a gene. The germline CDR1 and CDR2 sequences are MNHEY and SVGAGI.

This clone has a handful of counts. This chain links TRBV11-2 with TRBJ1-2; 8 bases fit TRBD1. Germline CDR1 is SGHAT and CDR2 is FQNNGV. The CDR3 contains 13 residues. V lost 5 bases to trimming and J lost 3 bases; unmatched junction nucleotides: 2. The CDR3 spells CASSPGQDYGYTF. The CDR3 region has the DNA TGTGCCAGCAGCCCGGGACAGGACTATGGCTACACCTTC.

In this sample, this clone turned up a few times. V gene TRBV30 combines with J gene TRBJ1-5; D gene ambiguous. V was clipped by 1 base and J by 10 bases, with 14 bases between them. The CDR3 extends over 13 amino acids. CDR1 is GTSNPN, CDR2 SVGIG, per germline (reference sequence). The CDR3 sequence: CAWSGADLQPQHF. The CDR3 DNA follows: TGTGCCTGGAGTGGTGCGGATCTCCAACCCCAGCATTTT.

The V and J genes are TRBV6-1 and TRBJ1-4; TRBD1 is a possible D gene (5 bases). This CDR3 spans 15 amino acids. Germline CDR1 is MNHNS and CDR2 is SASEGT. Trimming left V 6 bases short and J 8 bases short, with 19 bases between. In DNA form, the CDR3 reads TGTGCCAGCAGGGGAGGCGGGGCTGGTAACGAAAAACTGTTTTTT. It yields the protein CASRGGGAGNEKLFF.

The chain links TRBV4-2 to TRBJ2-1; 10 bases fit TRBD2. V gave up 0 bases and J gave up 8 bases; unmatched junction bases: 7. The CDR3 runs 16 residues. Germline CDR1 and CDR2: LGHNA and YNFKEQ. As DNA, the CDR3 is TGTGCCAGCAGCCAAGAGGAGCGGGGGGGATTTGATGAGCAGTTCTTC. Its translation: CASSQEERGGFDEQFF.

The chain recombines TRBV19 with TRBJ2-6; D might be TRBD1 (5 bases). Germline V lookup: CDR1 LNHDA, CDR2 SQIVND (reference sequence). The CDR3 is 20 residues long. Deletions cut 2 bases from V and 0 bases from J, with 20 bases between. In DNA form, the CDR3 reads TGTGCCAGTAGTATACAGGGATGGGGCGCCCCAAACTCTGGGGCCAACGTCCTGACTTTC. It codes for CASSIQGWGAPNSGANVLTF.

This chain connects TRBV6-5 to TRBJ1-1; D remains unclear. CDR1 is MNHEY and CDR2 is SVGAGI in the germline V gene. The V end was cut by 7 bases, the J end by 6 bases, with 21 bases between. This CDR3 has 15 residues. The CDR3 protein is CASKNGVRRRAEAFF. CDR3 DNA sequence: TGTGCCAGCAAAAATGGGGTTCGGCGGCGGGCTGAAGCTTTCTTT.

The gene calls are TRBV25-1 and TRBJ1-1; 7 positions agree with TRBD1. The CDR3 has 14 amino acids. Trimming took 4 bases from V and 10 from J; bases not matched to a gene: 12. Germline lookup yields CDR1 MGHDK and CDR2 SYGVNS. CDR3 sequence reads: CASSAPGGAGVAFF. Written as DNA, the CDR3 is TGTGCCAGCAGTGCCCCAGGGGGAGCGGGGGTAGCTTTCTTT.

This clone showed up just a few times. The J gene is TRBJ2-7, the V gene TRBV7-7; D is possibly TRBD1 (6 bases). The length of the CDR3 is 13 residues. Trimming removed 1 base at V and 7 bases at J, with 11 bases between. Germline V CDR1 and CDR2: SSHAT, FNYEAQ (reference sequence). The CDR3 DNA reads TGTGCCAGCAGCTTAGACAGGGACGAGGAGCAGTACTTC. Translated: CASSLDRDEEQYF.

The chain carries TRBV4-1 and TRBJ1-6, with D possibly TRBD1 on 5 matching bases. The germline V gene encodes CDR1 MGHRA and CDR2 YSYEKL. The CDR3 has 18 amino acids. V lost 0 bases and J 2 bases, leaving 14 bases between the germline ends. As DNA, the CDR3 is TGCGCCAGCAGCCAAGATTCATCGGGGGAAACCTATAATTCACCCCTCCACTTT. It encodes CASSQDSSGETYNSPLHF.

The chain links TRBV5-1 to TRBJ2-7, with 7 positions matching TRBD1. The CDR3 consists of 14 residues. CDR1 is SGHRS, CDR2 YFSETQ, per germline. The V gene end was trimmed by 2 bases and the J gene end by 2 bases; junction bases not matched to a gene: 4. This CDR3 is CASSLGTEAYEQYF. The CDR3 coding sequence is TGCGCCAGCAGCTTAGGGACAGAGGCCTACGAGCAGTACTTC.

The CDR3 reads CASSAYRGFGNTIYF. DNA for the CDR3: TGTGCCAGCAGTGCCTACAGGGGCTTTGGAAACACCATATATTTT. V usage is TRBV6-1 and J usage is TRBJ1-3; the match to TRBD1 covers 7 bases. Germline assignment: CDR1 MNHNS and CDR2 SASEGT. With 4 bases clipped from V and 3 bases from J, the junction kept 6 bases outside the gene matches. CDR3 length equals 15 residues.

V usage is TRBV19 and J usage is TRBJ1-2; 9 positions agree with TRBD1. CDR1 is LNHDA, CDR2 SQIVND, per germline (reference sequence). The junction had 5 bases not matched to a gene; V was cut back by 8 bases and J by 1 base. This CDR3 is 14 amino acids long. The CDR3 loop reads CASRAGQGNYGYTF. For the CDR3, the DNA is TGTGCCAGTCGAGCGGGACAGGGTAACTATGGCTACACCTTC.

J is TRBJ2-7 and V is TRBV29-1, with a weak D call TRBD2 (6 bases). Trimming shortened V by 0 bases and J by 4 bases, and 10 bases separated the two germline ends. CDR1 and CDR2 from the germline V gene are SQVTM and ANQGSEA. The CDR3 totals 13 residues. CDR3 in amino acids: CSVEEGGRYEQYF. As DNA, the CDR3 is TGCAGCGTTGAAGAGGGGGGTAGGTACGAGCAGTACTTC.

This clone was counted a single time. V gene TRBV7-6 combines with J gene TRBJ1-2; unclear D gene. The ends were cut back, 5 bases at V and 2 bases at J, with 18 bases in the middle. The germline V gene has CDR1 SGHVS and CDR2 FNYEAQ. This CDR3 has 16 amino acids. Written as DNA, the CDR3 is TGTGCCAGCAGCGCCGGCCGGGTGACCTCGAACTATGGCTACACCTTC. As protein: CASSAGRVTSNYGYTF.

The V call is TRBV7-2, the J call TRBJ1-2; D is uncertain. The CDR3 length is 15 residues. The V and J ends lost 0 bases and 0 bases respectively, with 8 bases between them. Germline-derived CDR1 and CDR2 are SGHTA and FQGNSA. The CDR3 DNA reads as TGTGCCAGCAGCTTAGCCCTTAATTCTAACTATGGCTACACCTTC. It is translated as CASSLALNSNYGYTF.

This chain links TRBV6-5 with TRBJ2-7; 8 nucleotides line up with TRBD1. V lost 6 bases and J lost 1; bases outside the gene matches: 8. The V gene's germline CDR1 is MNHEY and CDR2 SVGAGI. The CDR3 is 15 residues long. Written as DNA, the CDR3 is TGTGCCAGCAGAGAACGTTGGACAGGGTCCTACGAGCAGTACTTC. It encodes CASRERWTGSYEQYF.

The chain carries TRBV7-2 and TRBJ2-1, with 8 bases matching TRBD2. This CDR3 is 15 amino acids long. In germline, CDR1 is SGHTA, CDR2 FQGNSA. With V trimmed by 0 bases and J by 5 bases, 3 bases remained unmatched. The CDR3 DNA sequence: TGTGCCAGCAGCTTAGCTAGACTAGCGAACAATGAGCAGTTCTTC. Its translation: CASSLARLANNEQFF.

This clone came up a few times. CDR3 sequence reads: CAWNAGTVNQPQHF. As DNA, the CDR3 is TGTGCCTGGAATGCAGGAACGGTCAATCAGCCCCAGCATTTT. The gene calls are TRBV30 and TRBJ1-5; D unclear. CDR3 size: 14 residues. Germline CDR1 is GTSNPN and CDR2 is SVGIG (reference sequence). V was cut by 4 bases and J by 3 bases, with 13 bases left in between.

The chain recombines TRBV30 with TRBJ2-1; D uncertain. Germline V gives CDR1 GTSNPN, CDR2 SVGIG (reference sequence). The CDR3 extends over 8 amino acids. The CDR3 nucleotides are TGTGCGACTGCCGTCCAGTTCTTC. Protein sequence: CATAVQFF.

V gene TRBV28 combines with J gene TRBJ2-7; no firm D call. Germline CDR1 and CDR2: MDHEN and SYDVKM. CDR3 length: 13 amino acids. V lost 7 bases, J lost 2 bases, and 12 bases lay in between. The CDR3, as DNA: TGTGCCAGCACACTCGCTCCAACCTACGAGCAGTACTTC. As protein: CASTLAPTYEQYF.

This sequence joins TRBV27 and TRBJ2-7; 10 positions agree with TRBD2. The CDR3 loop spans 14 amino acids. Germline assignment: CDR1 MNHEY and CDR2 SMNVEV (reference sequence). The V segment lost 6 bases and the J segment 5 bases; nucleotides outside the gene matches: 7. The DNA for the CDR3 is TGTGCCAGCAGGAGCGGGGGGGCAGCCCACGAGCAGTACTTC. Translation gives CASRSGGAAHEQYF.